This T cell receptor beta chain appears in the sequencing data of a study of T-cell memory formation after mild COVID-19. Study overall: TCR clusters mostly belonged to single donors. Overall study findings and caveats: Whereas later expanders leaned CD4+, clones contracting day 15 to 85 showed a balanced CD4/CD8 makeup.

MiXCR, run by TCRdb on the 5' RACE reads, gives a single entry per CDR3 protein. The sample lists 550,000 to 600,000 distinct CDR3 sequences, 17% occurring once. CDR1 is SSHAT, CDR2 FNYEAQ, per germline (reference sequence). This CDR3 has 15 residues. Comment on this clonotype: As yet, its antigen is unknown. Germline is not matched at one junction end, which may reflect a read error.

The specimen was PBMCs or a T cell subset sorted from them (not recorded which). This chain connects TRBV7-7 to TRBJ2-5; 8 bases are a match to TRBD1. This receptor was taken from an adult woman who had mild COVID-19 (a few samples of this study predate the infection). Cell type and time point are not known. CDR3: CASSPTGGVGETQYF. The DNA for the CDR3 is TGTGCTAGCAGCCCAACAGGGGGTGTAGGGGAGACCCAGTACTTC.